This passage covers 32 T cell receptor beta chains from one sample sequenced in a study of PD-1 blockade in classical Hodgkin lymphoma. Relapse was seen in all patients after autologous stem cell transplantation, and brentuximab vedotin exposure was variable. Profiling relied on immunoSEQ multiplex PCR, and the TCRdb table lists in-frame clones only, not all of them. The sample has about 99,000 clones, 75% to 85% seen once. The sequencing used peripheral blood mononuclear cells (PBMCs), collected before the second cycle of nivolumab. Every receptor here comes from a human donor with classical Hodgkin lymphoma.

This rearrangement joins TRBV6-6 to TRBJ1-5; TRBD1 matches 11 bases. The J segment lost 4 bases and the V segment lost 6 bases, leaving 5 bases of the junction unmatched. This CDR3 is built from 15 residues. The germline gives CDR1 MNHNY, CDR2 SVGAGI (reference sequence). Here the CDR3 reads CASRSGTGGNQPQHF. The CDR3 nucleotides read TGTGCCAGCAGGTCCGGGACAGGGGGGAATCAGCCCCAGCATTTT.

As concerns this clone: This CDR3 is also generated by other DNA sequences in the sample. V is TRBV19 and J is TRBJ1-1; D is undetermined. CDR1 LNHDA and CDR2 SQIVND come from the germline V gene (reference sequence). Between the trimmed V and J ends, which lost 1 base and 1 base, there was a span of 10 bases. CDR3 length equals 15 residues. CDR3 nucleotide sequence: TGTGCCAGTAGTATAGTTGGAGGATCGAACACTGAAGCTTTCTTT. Its translation: CASSIVGGSNTEAFF.

J is TRBJ1-1 and V is TRBV10-2; TRBD1 is a possible D gene (6 bases). Deletions cut 2 bases from V and 1 base from J, with 11 bases between. This CDR3 is 15 amino acids long. Germline V gene data show CDR1 as WSHSY and CDR2 as SAAADI. CDR3 sequence reads: CASSEVGGKNTEAFF. As DNA, the CDR3 is TGCGCCAGCAGTGAGGTAGGGGGTAAGAACACTGAAGCTTTCTTT.

This chain links TRBV7-8 with TRBJ2-3, with D tentatively TRBD1 or TRBD2 (5 bases each). This CDR3 has 15 residues. V gave up 5 bases and J gave up 2 bases, with 14 bases separating them. Germline-derived CDR1 and CDR2 are SGHVS and FQNEAQ. The CDR3: CASSTGTLPTDTQYF. The CDR3 nucleotides read TGTGCCAGCAGCACCGGGACCCTACCCACAGATACGCAGTATTTT.

V and J are TRBV10-1 and TRBJ2-7, with TRBD1 matching 10 bases. Looked up from germline, CDR1 is WNHNN and CDR2 is SYGVQD (reference sequence). The CDR3 has 14 amino acids. Trimming removed 9 bases from V and 0 bases from J; junction bases left unmatched: 5. In nucleotides, the CDR3 is TGCGCCAGAACCGGGACAGGGGACTCCTACGAGCAGTACTTC. This sequence encodes CARTGTGDSYEQYF.

The rearrangement uses TRBV4-1 and TRBJ2-1; a weak D match, TRBD2 (6 bases). This CDR3 has 16 residues. Deletions cut 2 bases from V and 2 bases from J, with 13 bases between. Germline V lookup: CDR1 MGHRA, CDR2 YSYEKL. Here the CDR3 reads CASSQIGTRTYNEQFF. The CDR3 nucleotides are TGCGCCAGCAGCCAAATCGGGACTCGAACCTACAATGAGCAGTTCTTC.

The chain is built from TRBV30 and TRBJ2-2, with 10 nucleotides matching TRBD2. CDR1 GTSNPN and CDR2 SVGIG come from the germline V gene (reference sequence). The CDR3 is 15 amino acids. The V and J ends lost 2 bases and 4 bases, in that order; junction bases with no gene match: 4. Written as DNA, the CDR3 is TGTGCCTGGAGTATCCTAGCGGGAGCCACCGGGGAGCTGTTTTTT. This sequence encodes CAWSILAGATGELFF.

The chain carries TRBV6-6 and TRBJ2-5, with 7 bases fitting TRBD1. The CDR3 has 16 amino acids. V lost 0 bases to trimming and J lost 2 bases; unmatched junction nucleotides: 6. Germline CDR1 MNHNY, CDR2 SVGAGI (reference sequence). The CDR3 spells CASSYSQGWGQETQYF. Written as DNA, the CDR3 is TGTGCCAGCAGTTACTCACAGGGGTGGGGGCAAGAGACCCAGTACTTC.

V gene TRBV27 combines with J gene TRBJ2-1; no reliable D call. Trimming cost V 4 bases and J 13 bases, with 14 bases left between them. CDR3 size: 12 residues. Germline V gene lookup returns CDR1 MNHEY and CDR2 SMNVEV (reference sequence). CDR3 in amino acids: CASSSPPARQFF. CDR3 DNA: TGTGCCAGCAGTTCCCCCCCAGCTCGTCAGTTCTTC.

The chain employs TRBV30 and TRBJ2-1; 11 bases are shared with TRBD2. The CDR3 has 17 residues. The junction had 17 bases not matched to a gene; V was cut back by 3 bases and J by 10 bases. Germline-derived CDR1 and CDR2 are GTSNPN and SVGIG (reference sequence). CDR3: CAWRPRVGSGREREQFF. The CDR3, as DNA: TGTGCCTGGAGGCCCCGGGTGGGTAGCGGGAGGGAACGAGAGCAGTTCTTC.

The V call is TRBV11-3, the J call TRBJ2-2, with D tentatively TRBD1 (7 bases). The CDR3 is 14 residues long. Germline-derived CDR1 and CDR2 are SGHNT and YENEEA. V was shortened by 4 bases and J by 4 bases, with 10 bases between the two germline ends. The CDR3 nucleotides read TGTGCCAGCAGCTACAGGGGAGGCACCGGGGAGCTGTTTTTT. It specifies CASSYRGGTGELFF.

This clone was detected only once. V is TRBV7-3 and J is TRBJ1-3; TRBD1 is a possible D gene (5 bases). Germline V gene lookup returns CDR1 SGHTA and CDR2 FQGTGA. V lost 5 bases, J lost 0 bases, and 11 bases lay in between. The CDR3 runs 15 residues. The CDR3 is CASSPGPSSGNTIYF. The CDR3 coding sequence is TGTGCCAGCAGCCCAGGGCCATCCTCTGGAAACACCATATATTTT.

Only a few counts were recorded for this clone. This chain links TRBV19 with TRBJ2-7; 10 bases match TRBD2. CDR1 and CDR2 (germline): LNHDA, SQIVND (reference sequence). The CDR3 covers 18 residues. Trimming removed 3 bases from V and 3 bases from J; junction bases left unmatched: 14. CDR3 sequence reads: CASSMFASGSAHRYEQYF. In DNA, the CDR3 is TGTGCCAGTAGTATGTTCGCTAGCGGGAGCGCGCATCGCTACGAGCAGTACTTC.

The CDR3, as DNA: TGTGCCAGCAGCCGTGATAGCGGGAGCTTCTTCGAGCAGTACTTC. Protein sequence: CASSRDSGSFFEQYF. The chain recombines TRBV14 with TRBJ2-7, with 9 bases lining up with TRBD2. The CDR3 loop spans 15 amino acids. V lost 4 bases, J lost 6 bases, and 10 bases stayed unmatched. Germline CDR1 reads SGHDN; CDR2 reads FVKESK.

This clone was detected a few times. The chain couples TRBV5-1 to TRBJ2-1; possible D gene TRBD1, 5 bases. Germline CDR1 is SGHRS and CDR2 is YFSETQ. V lost 0 bases and J lost 7, with 14 bases in between. The CDR3 has 15 amino acids. The CDR3 loop is CASSLVLGAENEQFF. DNA of the CDR3: TGCGCCAGCAGCTTGGTTTTAGGGGCGGAGAATGAGCAGTTCTTC.

The V call is TRBV7-2, the J call TRBJ2-7, with D maybe TRBD2 (5 bases). Germline V gene sequence: CDR1 SGHTA, CDR2 FQGNSA. V was trimmed by 2 bases and J by 4 bases, leaving 18 bases between them. This CDR3 comprises 16 residues. CDR3 nucleotides: TGTGCCAGCAGCTTACGGGGTTGGGGTGATTCATACGAGCAGTACTTC. This encodes CASSLRGWGDSYEQYF.

In this sample, this clone turned up once. This chain links TRBV5-1 with TRBJ1-3; D perhaps matches TRBD1 (5 bases). V was shortened by 4 bases and J by 0 bases, with 11 bases between the two germline ends. CDR3 length: 15 amino acids. The germline gives CDR1 SGHRS, CDR2 YFSETQ. The CDR3 bases are TGCGCCAGCAGCGTGGACACTAACTCTGGAAACACCATATATTTT. It specifies CASSVDTNSGNTIYF.

The chain employs TRBV7-9 and TRBJ1-2; D unresolved. Germline values: CDR1 SEHNR, CDR2 FQNEAQ (reference sequence). Trimming cost V 5 bases and J 0 bases, with 10 bases left between them. CDR3 length: 14 residues. The CDR3 DNA follows: TGTGCCAGCAGCCCGCCCGGGTCTAACTATGGCTACACCTTC. The encoded protein is CASSPPGSNYGYTF.

V gene TRBV25-1 combines with J gene TRBJ2-7; TRBD1 aligns across 7 bases. CDR1 and CDR2 from the germline V gene are MGHDK and SYGVNS. After removal of 7 bases from V and 4 bases from J, the junction contained 7 bases not matched to a gene. The CDR3 has 13 residues. The CDR3 bases are TGTGCCAGCAATAGGGACAGTGGGTACGAGCAGTACTTC. It codes for CASNRDSGYEQYF.

The sample holds a few counts of this clone. This chain connects TRBV27 to TRBJ1-5; TRBD1 aligns across 9 bases. The CDR3 extends over 14 amino acids. V lost 6 bases, J lost 4 bases, and 4 bases stayed unmatched. Germline CDR1 and CDR2: MNHEY and SMNVEV (reference sequence). The DNA of the CDR3 is TGTGCCAGCAGCCGCGGACAGGGGAATCAGCCCCAGCATTTT. Residues: CASSRGQGNQPQHF.

The gene calls are TRBV7-2 and TRBJ2-5, with 9 positions matching TRBD2. CDR1 is SGHTA and CDR2 is FQGNSA in the germline V gene. V shed 1 base and J 5 bases; nucleotides not matched to a gene: 11. This CDR3 has 17 residues. The CDR3 sequence: CASSLGVGRGRVETQYF. CDR3 DNA: TGTGCCAGCAGCTTAGGGGTAGGCCGCGGGAGGGTCGAGACCCAGTACTTC.

Here the CDR3 DNA reads TGCAGCGCTAAGGACAGGGAATATGGAAACACCATATATTTT. As protein: CSAKDREYGNTIYF. V and J are TRBV29-1 and TRBJ1-3; 8 nucleotides agree with TRBD1. CDR1 SQVTM and CDR2 ANQGSEA come from the germline V gene. The CDR3 totals 14 residues. With V trimmed by 7 bases and J by 3 bases, 8 bases remained unmatched.

The gene calls are TRBV9 and TRBJ2-3; 9 positions agree with TRBD1. There are 16 residues in the CDR3. Trimming took 3 bases from V and 1 from J; bases not matched to a gene: 6. CDR1 and CDR2 from the germline V gene are SGDLS and YYNGEE. DNA of the CDR3: TGTGCCAGCAGCGCGGGGGGACAGGGAGGCACAGATACGCAGTATTTT. It codes for CASSAGGQGGTDTQYF.

This clone was detected once. This chain joins TRBV28 and TRBJ2-3, with TRBD2 matching over 8 bases. Germline V gives CDR1 MDHEN, CDR2 SYDVKM. Germline trimming cut 5 bases from V and 0 bases from J; bases unmatched to any gene: 4. This CDR3 has 15 residues. CDR3 residues: CASSNGGGSTDTQYF. CDR3 in DNA: TGTGCCAGCAGTAACGGCGGGGGGAGCACAGATACGCAGTATTTT.

V gene TRBV13 combines with J gene TRBJ1-1; tentatively, D is TRBD1 (5 bases). Germline V gene data show CDR1 as PRHDT and CDR2 as FYEKMQ (reference sequence). Trimming removed 1 base from V and 5 bases from J, with 14 bases in between. The CDR3 loop spans 15 amino acids. The CDR3 DNA is TGTGCCAGCAGCTTAGAGTCCAGGGTGGGGACTGAAGCTTTCTTT. Amino acids: CASSLESRVGTEAFF.

The chain uses TRBV4-1 and TRBJ1-2, with unresolved D. With 1 base removed from V and 8 bases from J, the gap between germline ends came to 11 bases. The CDR3 totals 13 residues. Germline lookup yields CDR1 MGHRA and CDR2 YSYEKL. DNA for the CDR3: TGCGCCAGCAGCCAAGTCTGGCTTTTGGGCTACACCTTC. Protein sequence: CASSQVWLLGYTF.

This chain connects TRBV5-6 to TRBJ1-4, with 8 bases identical to TRBD1. V shed 0 bases, J shed 10 bases, and the junction held 11 bases outside the gene matches. Germline assignment: CDR1 SGHDT and CDR2 YYEEEE. This CDR3 region has 16 residues. CDR3 loop: CASSLAAGQVPGKLFF. CDR3 coding DNA: TGTGCCAGCAGCTTGGCGGCGGGACAGGTGCCGGGAAAACTGTTTTTT.

Concerning this clone: The germline gene is not matched at one end of the junction; a read error may be the cause. This sequence joins TRBV7-2 and TRBJ2-1, with a possible D match to TRBD2 (5 bases). This CDR3 is built from 15 residues. CDR1 SGHTA and CDR2 FQGNSA come from the germline V gene. The CDR3 DNA reads as TGTGCCAGCAGTTTAGGACTTAGCTCCTACAATGAGCAGTTCTTC. Translation: CASSLGLSSYNEQFF.

The genes are TRBV11-3 and TRBJ1-1; 11 nucleotides match TRBD1. The junction had 3 bases not matched to a gene; V was cut back by 4 bases and J by 11 bases. The germline CDR1 and CDR2 sequences are SGHNT and YENEEA. This CDR3 spans 12 amino acids. The CDR3 nucleotides read TGTGCCAGCAGCTCCGGACAGGGGGCTGCTTTCTTT. This translates into CASSSGQGAAFF.

This clone turned up a few times. This chain links TRBV5-1 with TRBJ2-3, with 7 positions matching TRBD1. CDR3 length: 15 amino acids. Trimming cost V 4 bases and J 0 bases; bases outside gene matches: 5. The V gene's germline CDR1 is SGHRS and CDR2 YFSETQ. In nucleotides, the CDR3 is TGCGCCAGCAGCCCGAGACAGGGAAGCACAGATACGCAGTATTTT. Amino acids: CASSPRQGSTDTQYF. Supplemented by reference TRBV5-1 and TRBJ2-3, the full variable domain reads KAGVTQTPRYLIKTRGQQVTLSCSPISGHRSVSWYQQTPGQGLQFLFEYFSETQRNKGNFPGRFSGRQFSNSRSEMNVSTLELGDSALYLCASSPRQGSTDTQYFGPGTRLTVL.

The CDR3 region has the DNA TGTGCCAGCAGCGTAGAGGAGCGGGGGGGTGAGTTCTTC. The encoded protein is CASSVEERGGEFF. J is TRBJ2-1 and V is TRBV9, with 10 bases identical to TRBD2. In germline, CDR1 is SGDLS, CDR2 YYNGEE. The V segment lost 0 bases and the J segment 14 bases; nucleotides outside the gene matches: 5. CDR3 size: 13 residues.

The CDR3, as DNA: TGCAGCGTTGAAGACGTCGGTAGGCCAACCTTC. Residues: CSVEDVGRPTF. The chain is built from TRBV29-1 and TRBJ1-2; no reliable D call. This CDR3 comprises 11 residues. Germline values: CDR1 SQVTM, CDR2 ANQGSEA. Between the trimmed V and J ends, which lost 0 bases and 14 bases, there was a span of 13 bases.